This T cell receptor (beta chain) comes out of a study of CD8 T cells in ankylosing spondylitis. The study's findings and limits: Enrichment of disease-linked clones was reportedly significant in matched ankylosing spondylitis synovial fluid.

The length of the CDR3 is 16 residues. Germline CDR1 MGHRA, CDR2 YSYEKL. The V end lost 0 bases, the J end lost 1 base, and 11 bases lay between the germline ends. This clonotype has only a few counts. As yet, its antigen is unknown. In TCRdb, the 5' RACE reads were re-called with MiXCR into one record per CDR3 protein. This table has 300,000 to 350,000 distinct CDR3 sequences, roughly 15% appearing once. V and J are TRBV4-1 and TRBJ2-3; D gene uncertain. The TCR sequence derives from a male donor with ankylosing spondylitis or in good health (not recorded which). Material for sequencing was blood, either unsorted or a sorted T cell fraction (not recorded which). The CDR3: CASSQEGGLRTDTQYF. CDR3 in DNA: TGCGCCAGCAGCCAAGAAGGCGGTCTGCGCACAGATACGCAGTATTTT.